This T cell receptor (beta chain) was recovered during a study of T cell repertoires in cytomegalovirus infection. In the study overall: Indications of both CMV infection and matching HLA type were provided by public TCR beta signatures. Study-wide results and caveats: HLA-C-restricted, CMV-specific TCR beta clonotypes were dominant ex vivo. Identification of carriers of CMV plus the relevant HLA was performed using cumulative public TCR beta family frequency.

TCRdb reprocessed the reads with MiXCR, giving one entry per CDR3 protein. The sample consists of 350,000 to 550,000 distinct CDR3 sequences, roughly 30% of them appearing once. Trimming took off 7 bases at V and 3 bases at J, with 6 bases between the two ends. The germline gives CDR1 MNHEY, CDR2 SVGAGI. This CDR3 has 11 amino acids. To note about this clonotype: Its antigen is undetermined.

V gene TRBV6-5 combines with J gene TRBJ2-5; D not resolved. Sequenced sample: PBMCs. The source of this sequence is a human donor in good health (CMV status not recorded). Some clones in this sample may be carry-over from other donors' samples. The CDR3: CASKTEETQYF. For the CDR3, the DNA is TGTGCCAGCAAAACGGAAGAGACCCAGTACTTC.